This T cell receptor (beta chain) was identified in a study of technical replicates of blood from several donors. Profiled with immunoSEQ multiplex PCR; TCRdb holds only in-frame clones, not every one. The table has some 60,000 clones, about 89% seen once. Germline CDR1 and CDR2: LGHNA and YSLEER. This CDR3 is 14 amino acids long. V shed 0 bases and J shed 1 base, with 7 bases lying between them. The receptor comes from a human donor in good health. Some clones in this sample may be carry-over from other donors' samples. Input material: PBMCs. V and J are TRBV4-3 and TRBJ2-7; D may be TRBD1 (5 bases). CDR3 coding DNA: TGCGCCAGCAGCCAAGACAGGGTTTCCTACGAGCAGTACTTC. Residues: CASSQDRVSYEQYF.